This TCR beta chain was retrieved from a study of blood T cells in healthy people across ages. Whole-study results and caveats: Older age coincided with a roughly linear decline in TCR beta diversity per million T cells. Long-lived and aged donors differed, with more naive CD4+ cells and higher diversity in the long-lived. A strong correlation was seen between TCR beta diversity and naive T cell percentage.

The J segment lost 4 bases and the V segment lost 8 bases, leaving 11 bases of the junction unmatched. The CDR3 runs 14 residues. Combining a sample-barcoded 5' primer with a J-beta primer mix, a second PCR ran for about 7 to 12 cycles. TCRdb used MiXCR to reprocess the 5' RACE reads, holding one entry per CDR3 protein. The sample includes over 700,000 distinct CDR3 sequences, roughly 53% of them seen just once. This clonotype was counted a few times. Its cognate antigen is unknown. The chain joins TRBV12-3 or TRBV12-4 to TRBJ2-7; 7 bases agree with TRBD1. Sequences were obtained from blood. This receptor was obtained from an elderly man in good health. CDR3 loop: CASGSPGQQYEQYF. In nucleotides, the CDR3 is TGTGCCAGCGGGTCTCCGGGACAGCAATACGAGCAGTACTTC.